What follows are 11 T cell receptor beta chains derived from one specimen sequenced in a study of blood T cell repertoires in COVID-19. Here immunoSEQ multiplex PCR was the method, and the copy in TCRdb shows in-frame clones only, minus some. The sample contains 100,000 or so clones, approximately 75% of which appear only once. The sequencing input was peripheral blood. These receptors originate from an elderly woman with acute or convalescent COVID-19.

Concerning this clone: This could be a read error, since a much larger clone is one nucleotide away. The chain joins TRBV7-3 to TRBJ2-5; 7 bases are shared with TRBD1. Germline V gene sequence: CDR1 SGHTA, CDR2 FQGTGA. Germline trimming cut 3 bases from V and 4 bases from J; bases unmatched to any gene: 2. The CDR3 consists of 13 residues. The CDR3 DNA sequence: TGTGCCAGCAGCTTTTCAGGGGGAGAGACCCAGTACTTC. Translation: CASSFSGGETQYF.

The rearrangement uses TRBV4-2 and TRBJ1-5, with TRBD1 identical over 9 bases. Per the germline V gene, CDR1 is LGHNA and CDR2 is YNFKEQ. V shed 0 bases, J shed 7 bases, and the junction held 13 bases outside the gene matches. The CDR3 spans 18 residues. CDR3 DNA: TGTGCCAGCAGCCAAGACCCTCAGGGACAGGGCCGCGGACAGCCCCAGCATTTT. It codes for CASSQDPQGQGRGQPQHF.

The V gene is TRBV2, the J gene TRBJ1-4, with D perhaps TRBD1 (5 bases). From germline, CDR1 is SNHLY and CDR2 FYNNEI. This CDR3 contains 14 residues. Between the trimmed V and J ends, which lost 5 bases and 4 bases, there was a span of 11 bases. For the CDR3, the DNA is TGTGCCAGCAGTTTTTCGGGGGGTAATGAAAAACTGTTTTTT. Its translation is CASSFSGGNEKLFF.

This clone was observed many times. J is TRBJ2-1 and V is TRBV6-4; 10 bases agree with TRBD2. Germline CDR1 is MRHNA and CDR2 is SNTAGT. With V trimmed by 3 bases and J by 5 bases, 1 base remained unmatched. The CDR3 contains 14 residues. The CDR3 region is CASSETSGNNEQFF. The CDR3, as DNA: TGTGCCAGCAGTGAAACTAGCGGGAACAATGAGCAGTTCTTC.

This rearrangement joins TRBV19 to TRBJ2-3; 7 bases are a match to TRBD2. The CDR3 consists of 15 residues. Germline V gene data show CDR1 as LNHDA and CDR2 as SQIVND (reference sequence). V was clipped by 3 bases and J by 0 bases; unmatched bases: 3. The DNA for the CDR3 is TGTGCCAGTAGTATTCCTAGCGGTAGCACAGATACGCAGTATTTT. Translation gives CASSIPSGSTDTQYF.

This rearrangement joins TRBV11-3 to TRBJ1-6; 7 positions match TRBD1. Trimming at V came to 5 bases and at J to 9 bases, leaving 4 bases not matched to a gene. The CDR3 loop spans 13 amino acids. Per the germline V gene, CDR1 is SGHNT and CDR2 is YENEEA. The CDR3 DNA follows: TGTGCCAGCAGCATCGACAGGGTTTCACCCCTCCACTTT. This encodes CASSIDRVSPLHF. Full variable domain (missing parts from reference TRBV11-3 and TRBJ1-6): EAGVVQSPRYKIIEKKQPVAFWCNPISGHNTLYWYLQNLGQGPELLIRYENEEAVDDSQLPKDRFSAERLKGVDSTLKIQPAELGDSAVYLCASSIDRVSPLHFGNGTRLTVT.

The V call is TRBV7-2, the J call TRBJ2-2; D gene uncertain. V gave up 5 bases and J gave up 0 bases, with 7 bases separating them. The CDR3 has 14 amino acids. The germline V gene has CDR1 SGHTA and CDR2 FQGNSA. The CDR3 protein is CASSLLPNTGELFF. The CDR3 region has the DNA TGTGCCAGCAGCCTGCTACCGAACACCGGGGAGCTGTTTTTT.

This clone came up a few times. The genes are TRBV25-1 and TRBJ1-4, with TRBD1 as a possible D gene (5 bases). V shed 2 bases and J shed 12 bases, with 10 bases lying between them. CDR3 size: 12 residues. Germline CDR1 and CDR2: MGHDK and SYGVNS. The CDR3, as DNA: TGTGCCAGCAGTGAAGGGTCAGGGCAACTGTTTTTT. Protein: CASSEGSGQLFF.

This clone was recorded once. V usage is TRBV14 and J usage is TRBJ1-6, with 7 bases fitting TRBD1. The CDR3 has 15 residues. J gave up 8 bases and V 2 bases, and 6 bases lay outside the gene matches. The germline gives CDR1 SGHDN, CDR2 FVKESK. The CDR3 DNA is TGTGCCAGCAGCCAATTAGGGGGCTCGTATTCACCCCTCCACTTT. This translates into CASSQLGGSYSPLHF.

This chain uses TRBV10-3 with TRBJ2-2, with D possibly being TRBD2 (5 bases). V was pared by 4 bases and J by 6 bases, with 6 bases between. Per germline, CDR1 ENHRY and CDR2 SYGVKD. The CDR3 contains 12 residues. CDR3 loop: CAISGRSGELFF. The CDR3, as DNA: TGTGCCATCAGTGGGAGGTCCGGGGAGCTGTTTTTT.

This clone was seen only once. The V gene is TRBV7-2, the J gene TRBJ1-6; TRBD1 matches at 7 bases. Losses at the gene ends were 5 bases for V and 9 bases for J; bases not matched to a gene: 13. The CDR3 spans 16 residues. From germline, CDR1 is SGHTA and CDR2 FQGNSA. This CDR3 is CASSTGQSGFFSPLHF. In DNA form, the CDR3 reads TGTGCCAGCAGCACGGGACAGTCGGGCTTTTTTTCACCCCTCCACTTT.